The 22 T cell receptor beta chains below all came from one sample that was sequenced in a study of T-cell reconstitution after alpha-beta-depleted transplantation in children. Preparing the TCRbeta library involved the use of unique molecular identifiers. MiXCR was run by TCRdb on the PCR reads, yielding one entry per CDR3 protein. The table includes hundreds of thousands of distinct CDR3 sequences, around 13% detected once. Here the sequenced sample was PBMCs, taken before TCRalphabeta/CD19-depleted stem cell transplant. The origin of the receptors is a girl aged 2 to 10 with congenital amegakaryocytic thrombocytopenia, due to receive a stem cell transplant.

This clonotype was detected many times. This chain links TRBV12-3 or TRBV12-4 with TRBJ2-1; 8 bases match TRBD2. CDR3 length: 15 residues. Trimming cost V 4 bases and J 3 bases; bases outside gene matches: 5. CDR3 bases: TGTGCCAGCAGTTCCGGCGGGAGGATCTACAATGAGCAGTTCTTC. This gives the protein CASSSGGRIYNEQFF.

This clonotype has ten or more counts. The genes are TRBV15 and TRBJ1-3, with D unresolved. This CDR3 has 12 amino acids. V was cut by 9 bases and J by 1 base, with 7 bases left in between. The germline V gene has CDR1 LNHNV and CDR2 YYDKDF (reference sequence). CDR3 sequence (DNA): TGTGCCACGTCGAGATCTGGAAACACCATATATTTT. This codes for CATSRSGNTIYF.

This clonotype was counted ten times or more. This chain links TRBV20-1 with TRBJ1-3; D gene ambiguous. The V end was cut by 2 bases, the J end by 2 bases, with 7 bases between. Germline V gene lookup returns CDR1 DFQATT and CDR2 SNEGSKA (reference sequence). The CDR3 loop spans 13 amino acids. This CDR3 reads CSARPRAGNTIYF. CDR3 bases: TGCAGTGCTAGACCAAGAGCTGGAAACACCATATATTTT.

This clonotype was observed many times. V usage is TRBV7-7 and J usage is TRBJ2-7; 7 positions match TRBD2. Germline V gene data show CDR1 as SSHAT and CDR2 as FNYEAQ (reference sequence). Trimming cost V 6 bases and J 5 bases; bases outside gene matches: 7. This CDR3 region has 13 residues. CDR3 nucleotides: TGTGCCAGCAGTTTTACGGCGGGGGACGAGCAGTACTTC. Its translation is CASSFTAGDEQYF. Looking up the rest from reference TRBV7-7 and TRBJ2-7 gives the full variable domain: GAGVSQSPRYKVTKRGQDVTLRCDPISSHATLYWYQQALGQGPEFLTYFNYEAQPDKSGLPSDRFSAERPEGSISTLTIQRTEQRDSAMYRCASSFTAGDEQYFGPGTRLTVT.

This clonotype has a handful of counts. The genes are TRBV29-1 and TRBJ1-2; D call uncertain. The CDR3 extends over 14 amino acids. Germline CDR1 SQVTM, CDR2 ANQGSEA. V was cut by 3 bases and J by 2 bases, with 13 bases left in between. For the CDR3, the DNA is TGCAGCGTTGAGAAGTCAGGCACCAACTATGGCTACACCTTC. As protein: CSVEKSGTNYGYTF.

This clonotype was observed many times. J is TRBJ2-1 and V is TRBV29-1, with D possibly matching TRBD2 (9 bases). In germline, CDR1 is SQVTM, CDR2 ANQGSEA. The CDR3 loop spans 16 amino acids. V was cut by 8 bases and J by 2 bases, with 22 bases left in between. The CDR3 bases are TGCAGCACAGGGGGGATAGCGGGAGAAACCTACAATGAGCAGTTCTTC. Amino acid sequence: CSTGGIAGETYNEQFF.

This clonotype was recorded many times. The chain is built from TRBV20-1 and TRBJ2-1; a possible D gene is TRBD1 (5 bases). CDR1 DFQATT and CDR2 SNEGSKA come from the germline V gene (reference sequence). The ends were cut back, 5 bases at V and 2 bases at J, with 19 bases in the middle. The CDR3 sequence is 16 residues long. CDR3 in DNA: TGCAGTGCTCAGGGCATCGAAGGGCCGACCTACAATGAGCAGTTCTTC. Translation gives CSAQGIEGPTYNEQFF.

This clonotype was counted at least ten times. The gene calls are TRBV20-1 and TRBJ1-4; a weak D match, TRBD1 (6 bases). This CDR3 region has 13 residues. Germline values: CDR1 DFQATT, CDR2 SNEGSKA (reference sequence). CDR3 region: CSGSYYRAEKLFF. The CDR3 DNA is TGCAGCGGGAGTTATTACAGGGCCGAAAAACTGTTTTTT.

The chain combines TRBV7-2 with TRBJ2-3, with 10 bases aligning to TRBD2. Germline trimming cut 1 base from V and 1 base from J; bases unmatched to any gene: 2. The CDR3 runs to 16 residues. Germline loops: CDR1 SGHTA, CDR2 FQGNSA. CDR3 nucleotides: TGTGCCAGCAGCTTAGTCGGGACTAGCGGCACAGATACGCAGTATTTT. This translates into CASSLVGTSGTDTQYF.

The chain recombines TRBV7-9 with TRBJ1-4; tentatively, D is TRBD1 (5 bases). Per the germline V gene, CDR1 is SEHNR and CDR2 is FQNEAQ (reference sequence). V was trimmed by 3 bases and J by 6 bases, leaving 11 bases between them. CDR3 size: 14 residues. The CDR3 DNA sequence: TGTGCCAGCAGCTTTGGGGGGGGTCATGAAAAACTGTTTTTT. It yields the protein CASSFGGGHEKLFF.

This clonotype was observed many times. V is TRBV5-1 and J is TRBJ1-1, with 8 bases that match TRBD1. Germline CDR1 is SGHRS and CDR2 is YFSETQ. The trim removed 5 bases at V and 3 bases at J, leaving 6 bases unmatched. CDR3 length: 14 amino acids. The CDR3 DNA follows: TGCGCCAGCAGTCAGGGACAGGTTTACACTGAAGCTTTCTTT. It codes for CASSQGQVYTEAFF.

The chain carries TRBV12-3 or TRBV12-4 and TRBJ2-5; perhaps TRBD1 as D (8 bases). Trimming took off 5 bases at V and 5 bases at J, with 24 bases between the two ends. There are 17 residues in the CDR3. The CDR3 sequence: CASSPSRTGRDEETQYF. DNA for the CDR3: TGTGCCAGCAGTCCAAGTAGGACAGGGAGGGATGAGGAGACCCAGTACTTC.

The chain couples TRBV4-1 to TRBJ1-6, with unresolved D. V lost 1 base and J 14 bases, leaving 9 bases between the germline ends. Germline lookup yields CDR1 MGHRA and CDR2 YSYEKL. The length of the CDR3 is 12 residues. The CDR3 protein is CASSQVFGSLHF. The CDR3 coding sequence is TGCGCCAGCAGCCAAGTCTTTGGGTCCCTCCACTTT.

This clonotype was seen at least ten times. The V gene is TRBV20-1, the J gene TRBJ2-1; TRBD2 aligns across 7 bases. The CDR3 sequence is 18 residues long. Germline CDR1 is DFQATT and CDR2 is SNEGSKA (reference sequence). The V and J ends lost 4 bases and 3 bases, in that order; junction bases with no gene match: 18. The CDR3 loop is CSAKVERDLWGNYNEQFF. The CDR3 region has the DNA TGCAGTGCTAAAGTTGAGCGGGATTTGTGGGGGAACTACAATGAGCAGTTCTTC.

The gene calls are TRBV12-3 or TRBV12-4 and TRBJ1-4; a weak D match, TRBD1 (5 bases). Trimming removed 7 bases at V and 4 bases at J, with 16 bases between. The CDR3 extends over 15 amino acids. The CDR3 loop is CASTTTRGYNEKLFF. CDR3 nucleotides: TGTGCCAGCACCACTACAAGGGGTTATAATGAAAAACTGTTTTTT.

This clonotype appeared a few times. The chain combines TRBV25-1 with TRBJ2-2; D remains unclear. The ends were cut back, 3 bases at V and 5 bases at J, with 10 bases in the middle. This CDR3 region has 14 residues. Germline values: CDR1 MGHDK, CDR2 SYGVNS. For the CDR3, the DNA is TGTGCCAGCAGTGATCCACGAACTACCGGGGAGCTGTTTTTT. This sequence encodes CASSDPRTTGELFF.

The chain recombines TRBV7-7 with TRBJ2-5, with a possible D match to TRBD1 (6 bases). This CDR3 comprises 15 residues. Germline V gives CDR1 SSHAT, CDR2 FNYEAQ (reference sequence). V lost 1 base and J lost 2, with 11 bases in between. CDR3 in amino acids: CASSLGTARQETQYF. The DNA of the CDR3 is TGTGCCAGCAGCTTAGGGACAGCTAGACAAGAGACCCAGTACTTC.

The chain links TRBV20-1 to TRBJ1-5; D might be TRBD1 (5 bases). Trimming stripped 4 bases from V and 2 bases from J, with 12 bases between. CDR1 is DFQATT and CDR2 is SNEGSKA in the germline V gene (reference sequence). The CDR3 runs to 14 residues. The CDR3 DNA sequence: TGCAGTGCTAATGGGGGGAGCGGCAATCAGCCCCAGCATTTT. Its protein is CSANGGSGNQPQHF.

This clonotype was observed many times. The chain has TRBV27 and TRBJ2-1; either TRBD1 or TRBD2 may fit D (5 bases each). Trimming removed 5 bases from V and 2 bases from J, with 16 bases in between. CDR3 length: 16 amino acids. Per the germline V gene, CDR1 is MNHEY and CDR2 is SMNVEV (reference sequence). CDR3 sequence (DNA): TGTGCCAGCAGTAACCTAGCCCGAGGGGCCTACAATGAGCAGTTCTTC. Amino acids: CASSNLARGAYNEQFF.

This clonotype was counted many times. The chain combines TRBV28 with TRBJ2-7; TRBD1 aligns across 8 bases. The V gene's germline CDR1 is MDHEN and CDR2 SYDVKM. Unmatched junction bases numbered 8, after V lost 5 bases and J lost 5 bases. The CDR3 runs to 14 residues. The CDR3 DNA sequence: TGTGCCAGCAGTGCCGGGGACAGGCTCAACGAGCAGTACTTC. Translating gives CASSAGDRLNEQYF.

The CDR3: CASSFGQAGSNEQFF. The CDR3 nucleotides are TGCGCCAGCAGCTTCGGACAGGCGGGATCCAATGAGCAGTTCTTC. The chain has TRBV5-1 and TRBJ2-1, with a possible D match to TRBD1 (7 bases). The CDR3 totals 15 residues. Trimming took 2 bases from V and 6 from J, leaving 15 bases between them. Per the germline V gene, CDR1 is SGHRS and CDR2 is YFSETQ.

This clonotype has more than one count but fewer than ten. The chain uses TRBV5-1 and TRBJ2-4, with D tentatively TRBD1 (6 bases). CDR1 and CDR2 (germline): SGHRS, YFSETQ. This CDR3 is built from 13 residues. The V end was cut by 4 bases, the J end by 7 bases, with 12 bases between. The DNA of the CDR3 is TGCGCCAGCAGCACAGGGCAGGGTAACATTCAGTACTTC. It encodes CASSTGQGNIQYF. Using reference TRBV5-1 and TRBJ2-4 for the parts outside the CDR3, the full variable domain is KAGVTQTPRYLIKTRGQQVTLSCSPISGHRSVSWYQQTPGQGLQFLFEYFSETQRNKGNFPGRFSGRQFSNSRSEMNVSTLELGDSALYLCASSTGQGNIQYFGAGTRLSVL.